This T cell receptor (beta chain) is drawn from a study of radiation and T cells in renal cell carcinoma. Time point meaning: blood 4 weeks post-SBRT, at nephrectomy. Indicated treatment: 15 Gy SBRT to primary tumor, nephrectomy 4 weeks later. Nephrectomy followed 15 Gy stereotactic body radiation by 4 weeks. After SBRT, blood was collected at 2 and 4 weeks, plus baseline. This clone came up once. Antigen specificity is unknown. CDR3 length: 15 amino acids. The V gene's germline CDR1 is MDHEN and CDR2 SYDVKM. V was pared by 10 bases and J by 0 bases, with 5 bases of the junction left unmatched. General observations from the study: Without pretreatment biopsies, baseline tumor clonotype presence was undetermined. Top tumor clonotypes rose in blood 2 weeks post-radiation, then contracted.

Using immunoSEQ multiplex PCR, the repertoire was profiled, and TCRdb retains in-frame clones only, with some absent. The repertoire consists of 150,000 to 200,000 clones, with roughly 90% occurring once and the leading ten covering 10% to 12%. The source material was blood, sampled from a patient whose treatment included radiotherapy and nephrectomy. This chain links TRBV28 with TRBJ2-7, with 14 bases lining up with TRBD2. The receptor comes from a woman between 50 and 59 years old with renal cell carcinoma. Here the CDR3 DNA reads TGTGCCATCCGGACTAGCGGGGGGTACTCCTACGAGCAGTACTTC. It specifies CAIRTSGGYSYEQYF.